Reported below is one T cell receptor (beta chain). Trimming removed 5 bases from V and 8 bases from J; junction bases left unmatched: 10. CDR3 length: 14 residues. CDR1 is SGHRS, CDR2 YFSETQ, per germline. Repertoires were generated with immunoSEQ multiplex PCR, while TCRdb's copy carries only in-frame clones and drops some. Of 20,000 to 25,000 clones listed, 44% are singletons. The authors seeded approximately 200,000 CFSE-labeled responder cells together with approximately 200,000 irradiated stimulator cells tagged with violet dye. The authors sorted proliferating CFSE-low CD3+CD4+ and CD3+CD8+ responders after the reaction. This entry belongs to a study of graft-versus-host responses after intestinal transplantation. Across the study: Following induction with anti-thymocyte globulin, all recipients were given tacrolimus and steroids for about three years. Overall study findings and caveats: Maximum circulating GvH clone levels tracked with early post-transplant HvG decreases.

The starting material was alloreactive CD8+ T cells from a mixed lymphocyte reaction culture, obtained before transplantation. The sample's subset: CFSE-low proliferating T cells sorted from approximately 6-day pre-transplant mixed lymphocyte reaction (GvH or HvG direction). The chain couples TRBV5-1 to TRBJ1-2; TRBD1 agrees at 9 bases. This receptor was obtained from a human patient who was an organ donor for intestinal transplantation. The CDR3 sequence: CASSLWTGVQGYTF. Here the CDR3 DNA reads TGCGCCAGCAGTTTATGGACAGGGGTCCAGGGCTACACCTTC.